The clone carrying this TCR beta chain has more than one count but fewer than ten. The method was immunoSEQ multiplex PCR; TCRdb's version includes in-frame clones alone and lacks a portion of them. The sample holds 95,000 to 120,000 clones, 86% seen once. The data belong to a study of T cell responses to AZD1222 COVID-19 vaccine. V was clipped by 3 bases and J by 1 base, with 17 bases between them. Germline CDR1 reads SGHDN; CDR2 reads FVKESK. This CDR3 comprises 17 residues. The sequence was collected from an adult in good health. The V call is TRBV14, the J call TRBJ2-3, with TRBD2 as a possible D gene (5 bases). The sequences come from peripheral blood, collected on day 0 of AZD1222 vaccination. CDR3 sequence: CASSHPTRGVGTDTQYF. CDR3 DNA sequence: TGTGCCAGCAGCCACCCTACCCGGGGAGTTGGCACAGATACGCAGTATTTT.